Each of the 32 T cell receptor beta chains below was sequenced from the same sample in a study of blood T cell repertoires in COVID-19. The method was immunoSEQ multiplex PCR; TCRdb's version includes in-frame clones alone and lacks a portion of them. The data show some 130,000 clones, less than 90% seen once. Sequencing was done on a sample of PBMCs or T cells enriched from blood (not recorded which). These receptors came from a middle-aged man with acute COVID-19.

This chain uses TRBV2 with TRBJ2-2; 10 nucleotides align to TRBD2. J was trimmed by 1 base and V by 6 bases; bases with no gene match: 8. This CDR3 region has 17 residues. Germline V gives CDR1 SNHLY, CDR2 FYNNEI. The CDR3 reads CASSKRAGGMNTGELFF. The CDR3 DNA sequence: TGTGCCAGCAGCAAGAGAGCGGGGGGGATGAACACCGGGGAGCTGTTTTTT.

CDR3 sequence reads: CASRHEVGTEAFF. The DNA for the CDR3 is TGTGCCAGCAGACACGAGGTAGGCACTGAAGCTTTCTTT. V gene TRBV12-3 or TRBV12-4 combines with J gene TRBJ1-1; D remains unclear. The length of the CDR3 is 13 residues. The V and J ends lost 6 bases and 4 bases respectively, with 12 bases between them.

The chain links TRBV19 to TRBJ1-5; TRBD1 aligns across 8 bases. V was clipped by 8 bases and J by 3 bases; unmatched bases: 3. CDR1 and CDR2 from the germline V gene are LNHDA and SQIVND (reference sequence). The CDR3 runs to 13 residues. The CDR3 here is CASGQGPNQPQHF. CDR3 DNA sequence: TGTGCCAGTGGACAGGGCCCCAATCAGCCCCAGCATTTT. The variable domain in full, with the rest retrieved from reference TRBV19 and TRBJ1-5, is DGGITQSPKYLFRKEGQNVTLSCEQNLNHDAMYWYRQDPGQGLRLIYYSQIVNDFQKGDIAEGYSVSREKKESFPLTVTSAQKNPTAFYLCASGQGPNQPQHFGDGTRLSIL.

V usage is TRBV5-1 and J usage is TRBJ1-4; D call uncertain. CDR1 is SGHRS and CDR2 is YFSETQ in the germline V gene. This CDR3 is built from 16 residues. V lost 5 bases and J 8 bases, leaving 22 bases between the germline ends. The DNA of the CDR3 is TGCGCCAGCAGTTGGACTGGATTGCTATCGGGCGAAAAACTGTTTTTT. Its translation: CASSWTGLLSGEKLFF.

The CDR3 DNA is TGTGCCAGCAGAAAGGACAGGGTCGGCAATCAGCCCCAGCATTTT. Translating it yields CASRKDRVGNQPQHF. This chain connects TRBV6-5 to TRBJ1-5, with 8 nucleotides matching TRBD1. The CDR3 spans 15 residues. Germline V lookup: CDR1 MNHEY, CDR2 SVGAGI. Losses at the gene ends were 6 bases for V and 2 bases for J; bases not matched to a gene: 6.

This clone was seen a single time. V and J are TRBV24-1 and TRBJ2-1; D is perhaps TRBD1 (6 bases). Between the trimmed V and J ends, which lost 0 bases and 8 bases, there was a span of 13 bases. Germline V CDR1 and CDR2: KGHDR, SFDVKD. CDR3 length equals 15 residues. This CDR3 is CATSDLRRGRDEQFF. The DNA of the CDR3 is TGTGCCACCAGTGATTTGCGCAGGGGTAGAGATGAGCAGTTCTTC.

This clone was counted a few times. V and J are TRBV7-9 and TRBJ1-1; D unclear. CDR1 and CDR2 (germline): SEHNR, FQNEAQ (reference sequence). V was cut by 3 bases and J by 1 base, with 6 bases left in between. The CDR3 loop spans 13 amino acids. CDR3 DNA sequence: TGTGCCAGCAGCTTTAACAGGAACACTGAAGCTTTCTTT. Its protein product is CASSFNRNTEAFF.

V is TRBV25-1 and J is TRBJ2-3, with TRBD1 matching 8 bases. Germline CDR1 MGHDK, CDR2 SYGVNS. This CDR3 is 15 amino acids long. V dropped 2 bases and J dropped 5; count of bases not matched to a gene: 6. The CDR3 DNA reads TGTGCCAGCAGTGAAGCAGGGGGCGGGAAAGATACGCAGTATTTT. Translated: CASSEAGGGKDTQYF.

V is TRBV5-5 and J is TRBJ1-2; unclear D gene. The length of the CDR3 is 14 residues. The ends were cut back, 3 bases at V and 5 bases at J, with 14 bases in the middle. Germline assignment: CDR1 SGHKS and CDR2 YYEKEE (reference sequence). The CDR3, as DNA: TGTGCCAGCAGCTCTAGGTGGCGCGAGTATGGCTACACCTTC. This codes for CASSSRWREYGYTF.

This chain links TRBV7-9 with TRBJ2-2, with TRBD1 identical over 9 bases. The germline V gene has CDR1 SEHNR and CDR2 FQNEAQ (reference sequence). The ends lost 2 bases at V and 4 bases at J; junction bases unmatched: 2. The CDR3 sequence is 15 residues long. CDR3 bases: TGTGCCAGCAGCTTATTGACAGGGGGCACCGGGGAGCTGTTTTTT. Its protein product is CASSLLTGGTGELFF.

The chain has TRBV7-6 and TRBJ2-3; 14 bases are a match to TRBD2. Germline V gives CDR1 SGHVS, CDR2 FNYEAQ. The length of the CDR3 is 17 residues. Germline trimming cut 4 bases from V and 3 bases from J; bases unmatched to any gene: 6. This CDR3 reads CASSYATSGRGTDTQYF. As DNA, the CDR3 is TGTGCCAGCAGCTACGCGACTAGCGGGAGGGGTACAGATACGCAGTATTTT.

J is TRBJ1-1 and V is TRBV30; 7 bases line up with TRBD1. Losses at the gene ends were 5 bases for V and 4 bases for J; bases not matched to a gene: 7. The CDR3 contains 13 residues. CDR1 is GTSNPN and CDR2 is SVGIG in the germline V gene (reference sequence). This CDR3 is CAWGGRGPTEAFF. The CDR3 coding sequence is TGTGCCTGGGGGGGAAGGGGGCCCACTGAAGCTTTCTTT.

This clone was counted a single time. This chain connects TRBV28 to TRBJ1-3, with D perhaps TRBD1 (6 bases). CDR3 length: 16 residues. In germline, CDR1 is MDHEN, CDR2 SYDVKM. Trimming removed 1 base from V and 1 base from J, with 11 bases in between. CDR3 in amino acids: CASSLSDRISGNTIYF. The CDR3 nucleotides read TGTGCCAGCAGTTTATCCGACAGGATTTCTGGAAACACCATATATTTT.

The chain combines TRBV10-3 with TRBJ2-7; TRBD2 is a possible D gene (6 bases). From germline, CDR1 is ENHRY and CDR2 SYGVKD. Between the trimmed V and J ends, which lost 0 bases and 3 bases, there was a span of 12 bases. The CDR3 consists of 15 residues. DNA for the CDR3: TGTGCCATCAGTGAGTCGGGCGGGGCGCGCTACGAGCAGTACTTC. Residues: CAISESGGARYEQYF.

This rearrangement joins TRBV4-3 to TRBJ1-1, with TRBD1 as a possible D gene (5 bases). The CDR3 is 14 residues long. V was trimmed by 0 bases and J by 5 bases, leaving 10 bases between them. Germline V gene sequence: CDR1 LGHNA, CDR2 YSLEER. CDR3 in DNA: TGCGCCAGCAGCCAAGATGGGGCAGGGACTGAAGCTTTCTTT. Its protein is CASSQDGAGTEAFF.

This chain connects TRBV5-1 to TRBJ2-7; 9 nucleotides align to TRBD1. V was pared by 0 bases and J by 6 bases, with 4 bases of the junction left unmatched. This CDR3 has 14 residues. Germline V gives CDR1 SGHRS, CDR2 YFSETQ. The CDR3 sequence is CASSLAGTGIEQYF. CDR3 DNA sequence: TGCGCCAGCAGCTTGGCGGGGACAGGGATCGAGCAGTACTTC.

Worth noting for this clone: The sample carries other DNA sequences with the same CDR3. The chain links TRBV7-9 to TRBJ2-1, with D possibly matching TRBD2 (5 bases). The V and J ends lost 5 bases and 0 bases respectively, with 11 bases between them. Germline CDR1 reads SEHNR; CDR2 reads FQNEAQ (reference sequence). CDR3 length: 15 residues. CDR3 nucleotides: TGTGCCAGCAGCCTGTCTGGGAGCTCCTACAATGAGCAGTTCTTC. It yields the protein CASSLSGSSYNEQFF. Supplemented by reference TRBV7-9 and TRBJ2-1, the full variable domain reads DTGVSQNPRHKITKRGQNVTFRCDPISEHNRLYWYRQTLGQGPEFLTYFQNEAQLEKSRLLSDRFSAERPKGSFSTLEIQRTEQGDSAMYLCASSLSGSSYNEQFFGPGTRLTVL.

This chain uses TRBV4-2 with TRBJ2-3; 9 bases align to TRBD2. This CDR3 contains 17 residues. The germline V gene encodes CDR1 LGHNA and CDR2 YNFKEQ. J lost 3 bases, V lost 3 bases, and 10 bases had no gene match. The CDR3 DNA sequence: TGTGCCAGCAGCCACCCCTCAGGGGGACTAGCTACAGATACGCAGTATTTT. Protein sequence: CASSHPSGGLATDTQYF.

The rearrangement uses TRBV20-1 and TRBJ2-2; TRBD2 aligns across 12 bases. Looked up from germline, CDR1 is DFQATT and CDR2 is SNEGSKA (reference sequence). The V segment lost 3 bases and the J segment 6 bases; nucleotides outside the gene matches: 5. The CDR3 extends over 15 amino acids. DNA of the CDR3: TGCAGTGCTAGTCGACTAGCGGGAGTGGCCGGGGAGCTGTTTTTT. Translated: CSASRLAGVAGELFF.

This clone was seen a single time. The rearrangement links TRBV19 to TRBJ1-1, with a tentative D call TRBD1 (5 bases). V was shortened by 3 bases and J by 10 bases, with 18 bases between the two germline ends. Germline V lookup: CDR1 LNHDA, CDR2 SQIVND (reference sequence). The CDR3 has 14 amino acids. DNA of the CDR3: TGTGCCAGTAGTATCCGCCGGGACTCTGAGTTAGCTTTCTTT. Amino acid sequence: CASSIRRDSELAFF.

This chain joins TRBV5-1 and TRBJ2-1, with 8 bases fitting TRBD2. The CDR3 has 16 amino acids. In germline, CDR1 is SGHRS, CDR2 YFSETQ. V gave up 4 bases and J gave up 0 bases; unmatched junction bases: 6. DNA for the CDR3: TGCGCCAGCAGCCCCGCGGGAGGCAGCTCCTACAATGAGCAGTTCTTC. Protein product: CASSPAGGSSYNEQFF.

The rearrangement links TRBV5-1 to TRBJ1-2, with a possible D match to TRBD1 (5 bases). The germline V gene encodes CDR1 SGHRS and CDR2 YFSETQ. V dropped 7 bases and J dropped 6 bases, with 13 bases sitting between them. The CDR3 runs to 12 residues. The CDR3 protein is CASWAGENGYTF. Written as DNA, the CDR3 is TGCGCCAGCTGGGCGGGGGAGAATGGCTACACCTTC.

This clone occurred a few times. This sequence joins TRBV20-1 and TRBJ1-3; D is undetermined. This CDR3 has 11 amino acids. The germline gives CDR1 DFQATT, CDR2 SNEGSKA (reference sequence). V lost 6 bases and J lost 8, with 11 bases in between. The CDR3 DNA sequence: TGCAGTGCCCCCCTTCGAGACACCATATATTTT. Translated: CSAPLRDTIYF.

This clone was seen more than once but under ten times. This chain links TRBV9 with TRBJ2-5; 7 bases agree with TRBD1. The CDR3 runs to 15 residues. The germline V gene has CDR1 SGDLS and CDR2 YYNGEE. Trimming cost V 2 bases and J 5 bases; bases outside gene matches: 9. In nucleotides, the CDR3 is TGTGCCAGCAGCGTCCGTGACAGGGATGAGGAGACCCAGTACTTC. This encodes CASSVRDRDEETQYF.

J is TRBJ2-1 and V is TRBV18; maybe TRBD2 (6 bases). The CDR3 spans 13 residues. Trimming took off 4 bases at V and 9 bases at J, with 13 bases between the two ends. From germline, CDR1 is KGHSH and CDR2 LQKENI. CDR3 protein: CASSLLAFGEQFF. CDR3 nucleotide sequence: TGTGCCAGCTCACTACTAGCCTTTGGTGAGCAGTTCTTC. Together with reference TRBV18 and TRBJ2-1, the CDR3 gives the full variable domain: NAGVMQNPRHLVRRRGQEARLRCSPMKGHSHVYWYRQLPEEGLKFMVYLQKENIIDESGMPKERFSAEFPKEGPSILRIQQVVRGDSAAYFCASSLLAFGEQFFGPGTRLTVL.

V and J are TRBV12-5 and TRBJ2-3; TRBD2 matches 10 bases. V was pared by 6 bases and J by 3 bases, with 0 bases of the junction left unmatched. CDR1 is LGHNT and CDR2 is FRNRAP in the germline V gene. The length of the CDR3 is 13 residues. The DNA for the CDR3 is TGTGCTAGTGGGACTAGCGGGACAGATACGCAGTATTTT. Residues: CASGTSGTDTQYF.

This rearrangement joins TRBV5-1 to TRBJ1-1; the D is unclear. Germline CDR1 SGHRS, CDR2 YFSETQ. There are 16 residues in the CDR3. Trimming shortened V by 0 bases and J by 1 base, and 13 bases separated the two germline ends. The chain's CDR3 is CASSLAGGSGNTEAFF. CDR3 nucleotide sequence: TGCGCCAGCAGCTTGGCGGGTGGGTCGGGGAACACTGAAGCTTTCTTT.

This clone has a handful of counts. The chain couples TRBV5-1 to TRBJ1-2; D is undetermined. The CDR3 has 16 amino acids. V lost 4 bases to trimming and J lost 4 bases, with 20 bases between them. The germline V gene has CDR1 SGHRS and CDR2 YFSETQ. The CDR3 region has the DNA TGCGCCAGCAGCCAAACGGGTCCTTCGGAAAGCTATGGCTACACCTTC. Its translation: CASSQTGPSESYGYTF.

The chain links TRBV20-1 to TRBJ2-2; D ambiguous. Trimming left V 3 bases short and J 7 bases short, with 12 bases between. This CDR3 is built from 13 residues. CDR1 and CDR2 (germline): DFQATT, SNEGSKA (reference sequence). The CDR3 loop reads CSASVTRSGELFF. CDR3 coding DNA: TGCAGTGCTAGTGTTACGAGGAGCGGGGAGCTGTTTTTT.

The chain employs TRBV7-9 and TRBJ2-7; weak D call: TRBD1 (5 bases). This CDR3 comprises 16 residues. The germline V and J ends were trimmed by 0 bases and 2 bases, with 14 bases remaining between them. CDR1 is SEHNR and CDR2 is FQNEAQ in the germline V gene (reference sequence). The CDR3 nucleotides read TGTGCCAGCAGCTTAGCCTGGACACCGTTAGCCTACGAGCAGTACTTC. It yields the protein CASSLAWTPLAYEQYF. Together with reference TRBV7-9 and TRBJ2-7, the CDR3 gives the full variable domain: DTGVSQNPRHKITKRGQNVTFRCDPISEHNRLYWYRQTLGQGPEFLTYFQNEAQLEKSRLLSDRFSAERPKGSFSTLEIQRTEQGDSAMYLCASSLAWTPLAYEQYFGPGTRLTVT.

The sample holds one count of this clone. Other nucleotide sequences in the sample specify the same CDR3. The genes are TRBV9 and TRBJ2-2, with 7 bases that match TRBD2. Trimming cost V 2 bases and J 2 bases; bases outside gene matches: 6. Germline-derived CDR1 and CDR2 are SGDLS and YYNGEE. The CDR3 has 16 residues. The CDR3 region is CASSVRGTANTGELFF. Written as DNA, the CDR3 is TGTGCCAGCAGCGTGCGGGGGACGGCCAACACCGGGGAGCTGTTTTTT. The variable domain in full, with the rest retrieved from reference TRBV9 and TRBJ2-2, is DSGVTQTPKHLITATGQRVTLRCSPRSGDLSVYWYQQSLDQGLQFLIQYYNGEERAKGNILERFSAQQFPDLHSELNLSSLELGDSALYFCASSVRGTANTGELFFGEGSRLTVL.

The chain carries TRBV7-6 and TRBJ2-7; weak D call: TRBD1 (6 bases). The CDR3 is 16 amino acids. Trimming pared 0 bases from V and 2 bases from J, leaving 14 bases between. The germline gives CDR1 SGHVS, CDR2 FNYEAQ. The CDR3 loop reads CASSLASRDKTYEQYF. CDR3 coding DNA: TGTGCCAGCAGCTTAGCCTCCCGGGACAAAACCTACGAGCAGTACTTC. Filled out from reference TRBV7-6 and TRBJ2-7, the complete variable domain reads GAGVSQSPRYKVTKRGQDVALRCDPISGHVSLYWYRQALGQGPEFLTYFNYEAQQDKSGLPNDRFSAERPEGSISTLTIQRTEQRDSAMYRCASSLASRDKTYEQYFGPGTRLTVT.